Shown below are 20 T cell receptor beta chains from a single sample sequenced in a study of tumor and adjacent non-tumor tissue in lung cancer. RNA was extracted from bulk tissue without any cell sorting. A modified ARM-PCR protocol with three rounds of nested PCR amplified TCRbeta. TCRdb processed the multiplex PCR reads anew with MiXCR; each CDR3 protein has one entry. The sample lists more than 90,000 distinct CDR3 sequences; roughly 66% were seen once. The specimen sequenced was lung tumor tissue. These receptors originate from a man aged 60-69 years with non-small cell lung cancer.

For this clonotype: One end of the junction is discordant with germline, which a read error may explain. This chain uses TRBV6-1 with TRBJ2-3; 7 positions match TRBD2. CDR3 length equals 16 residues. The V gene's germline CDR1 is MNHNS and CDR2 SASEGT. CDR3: CAGRTLTGGSTDTQYF. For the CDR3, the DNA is TGTGCCGGCAGGACCCTAACGGGGGGAAGCACAGATACGCAGTATTTT.

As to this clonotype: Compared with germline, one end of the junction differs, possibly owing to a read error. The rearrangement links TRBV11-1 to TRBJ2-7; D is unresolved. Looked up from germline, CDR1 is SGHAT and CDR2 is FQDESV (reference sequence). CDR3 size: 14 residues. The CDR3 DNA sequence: TGTGCCAGCAGCTTTCGCGGTGACGCCTACAAGCAGTACTTC. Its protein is CASSFRGDAYKQYF.

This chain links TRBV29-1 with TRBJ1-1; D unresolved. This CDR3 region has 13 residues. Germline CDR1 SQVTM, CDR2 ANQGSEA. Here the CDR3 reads CNVIIPTDPGAFF. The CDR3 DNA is TGCAATGTTATCATCCCAACCGACCCCGGGGCTTTCTTT.

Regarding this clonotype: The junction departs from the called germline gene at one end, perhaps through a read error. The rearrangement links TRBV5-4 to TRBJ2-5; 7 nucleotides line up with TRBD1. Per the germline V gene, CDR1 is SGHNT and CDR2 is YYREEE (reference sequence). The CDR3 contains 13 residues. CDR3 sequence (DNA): TGTGCCAGCAGTCAGGGACAGCAAGATACCCAATACTTC. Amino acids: CASSQGQQDTQYF.

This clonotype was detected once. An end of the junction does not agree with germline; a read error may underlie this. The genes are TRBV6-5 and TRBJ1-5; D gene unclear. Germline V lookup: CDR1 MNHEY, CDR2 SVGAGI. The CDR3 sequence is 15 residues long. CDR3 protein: CVSSYGRSSNEPQHF. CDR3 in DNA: TGTGTCAGCAGTTATGGCCGATCTAGCAATGAGCCCCAGCATTTT.

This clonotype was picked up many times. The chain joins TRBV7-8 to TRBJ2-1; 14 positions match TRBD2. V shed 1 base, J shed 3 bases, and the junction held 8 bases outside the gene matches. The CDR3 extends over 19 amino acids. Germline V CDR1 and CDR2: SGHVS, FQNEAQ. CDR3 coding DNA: TGTGCCAGCAGCTTAGGACTAGCGGGGGGGCGTTGGTTCTACAATGAGCAGTTCTTC. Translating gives CASSLGLAGGRWFYNEQFF.

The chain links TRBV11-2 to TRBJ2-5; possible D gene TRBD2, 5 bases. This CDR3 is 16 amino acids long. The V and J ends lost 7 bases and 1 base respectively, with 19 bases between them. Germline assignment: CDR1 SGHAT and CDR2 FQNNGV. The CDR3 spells CASNIHGLAVQETQYF. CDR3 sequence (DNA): TGTGCCAGCAACATACACGGACTGGCCGTCCAAGAGACCCAGTACTTC.

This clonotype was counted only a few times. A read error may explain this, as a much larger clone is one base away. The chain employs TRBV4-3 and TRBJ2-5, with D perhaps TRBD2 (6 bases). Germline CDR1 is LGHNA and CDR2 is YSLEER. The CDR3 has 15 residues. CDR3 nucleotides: TGCGCCAGCAGCCAAGGGGATTCGCGGGAAGAGATCCAGTACTTC. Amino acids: CASSQGDSREEIQYF.

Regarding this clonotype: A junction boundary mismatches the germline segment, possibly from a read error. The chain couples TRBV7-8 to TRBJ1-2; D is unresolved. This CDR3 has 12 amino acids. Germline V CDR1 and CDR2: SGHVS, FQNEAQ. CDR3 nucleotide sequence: TGTGCAAGCTCGGCATCGCGCTATGGCTACATCTTC. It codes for CASSASRYGYIF.

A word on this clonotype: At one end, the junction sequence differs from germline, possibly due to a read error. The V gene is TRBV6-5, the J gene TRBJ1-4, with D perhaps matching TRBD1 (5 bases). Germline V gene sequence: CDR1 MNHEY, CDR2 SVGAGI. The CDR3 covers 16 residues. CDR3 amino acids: CTSSYTGFGRREKLFF. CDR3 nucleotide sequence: TGTACCAGCAGTTACACAGGTTTCGGGCGTAGAGAAAAACTGTTTTTT.

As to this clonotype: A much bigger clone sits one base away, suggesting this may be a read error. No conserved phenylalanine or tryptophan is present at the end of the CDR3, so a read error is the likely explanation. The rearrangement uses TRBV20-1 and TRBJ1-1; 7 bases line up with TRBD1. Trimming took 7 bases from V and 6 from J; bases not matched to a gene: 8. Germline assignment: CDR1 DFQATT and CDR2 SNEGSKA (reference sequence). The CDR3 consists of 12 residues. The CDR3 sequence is CSVPTGLAEAFY. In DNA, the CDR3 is TGCAGTGTGCCGACAGGGCTCGCTGAAGCTTTCTAT.

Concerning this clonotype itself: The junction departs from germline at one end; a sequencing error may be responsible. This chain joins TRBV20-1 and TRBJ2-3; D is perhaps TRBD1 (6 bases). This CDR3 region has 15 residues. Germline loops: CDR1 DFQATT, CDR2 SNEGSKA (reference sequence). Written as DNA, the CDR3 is TGCAGTGCAAGCACTAGAGCCGTGAGGACAGATACACAGTATTTT. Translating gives CSASTRAVRTDTQYF.

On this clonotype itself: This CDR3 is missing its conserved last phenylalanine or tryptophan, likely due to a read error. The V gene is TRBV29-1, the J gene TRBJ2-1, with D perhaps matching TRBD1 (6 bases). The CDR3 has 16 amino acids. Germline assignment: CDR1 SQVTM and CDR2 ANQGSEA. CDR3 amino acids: CIANEATQGDMGEQFS. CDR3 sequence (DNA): TGCATCGCTAACGAGGCCACACAGGGTGACATGGGTGAGCAGTTCTCC.

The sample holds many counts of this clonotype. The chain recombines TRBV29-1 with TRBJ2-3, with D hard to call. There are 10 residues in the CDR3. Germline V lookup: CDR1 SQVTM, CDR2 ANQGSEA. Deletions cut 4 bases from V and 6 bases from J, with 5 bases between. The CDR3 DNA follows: TGCAGCGTTGGACCCGATACGCAGTATTTT. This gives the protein CSVGPDTQYF.

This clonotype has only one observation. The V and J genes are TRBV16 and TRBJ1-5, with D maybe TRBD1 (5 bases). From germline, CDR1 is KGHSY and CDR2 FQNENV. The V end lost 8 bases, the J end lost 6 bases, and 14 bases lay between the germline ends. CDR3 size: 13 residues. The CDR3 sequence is CASSRQCGQPQHF. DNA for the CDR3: TGTGCCAGCTCCCGACAGTGCGGTCAGCCCCAGCATTTT.

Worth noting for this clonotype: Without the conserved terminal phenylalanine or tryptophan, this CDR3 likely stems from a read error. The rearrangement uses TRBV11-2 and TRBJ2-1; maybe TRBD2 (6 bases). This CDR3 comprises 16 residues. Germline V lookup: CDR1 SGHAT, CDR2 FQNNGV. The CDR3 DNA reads TGTACCAGCAGCTCACAGTCCCAGGCCGGGACTTTTCAGCAGTTCATC. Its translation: CTSSSQSQAGTFQQFI.

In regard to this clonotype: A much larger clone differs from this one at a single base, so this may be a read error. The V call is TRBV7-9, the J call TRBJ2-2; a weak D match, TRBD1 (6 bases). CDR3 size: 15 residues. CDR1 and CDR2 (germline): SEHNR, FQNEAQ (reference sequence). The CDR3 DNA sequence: TGTGCCAGCAGCTATTGGACAGCTAACAACGGGGAGCTGTTTTTT. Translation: CASSYWTANNGELFF.

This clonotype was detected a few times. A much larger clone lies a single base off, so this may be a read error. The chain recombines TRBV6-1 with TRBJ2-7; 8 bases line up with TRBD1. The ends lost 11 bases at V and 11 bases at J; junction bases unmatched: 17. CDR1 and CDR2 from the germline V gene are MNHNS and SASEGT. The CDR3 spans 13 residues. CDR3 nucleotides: TGTGCCGGCACCCCAACCACTGGGGACAGGAAGTACTTC. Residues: CAGTPTTGDRKYF.

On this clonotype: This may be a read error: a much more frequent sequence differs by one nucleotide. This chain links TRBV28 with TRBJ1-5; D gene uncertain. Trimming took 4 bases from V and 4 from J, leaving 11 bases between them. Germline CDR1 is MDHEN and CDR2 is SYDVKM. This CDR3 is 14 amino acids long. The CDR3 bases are TGTGCCAGCAGTTGGGCCATTGCTAATCAGCCCCAGCATTTT. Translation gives CASSWAIANQPQHF.

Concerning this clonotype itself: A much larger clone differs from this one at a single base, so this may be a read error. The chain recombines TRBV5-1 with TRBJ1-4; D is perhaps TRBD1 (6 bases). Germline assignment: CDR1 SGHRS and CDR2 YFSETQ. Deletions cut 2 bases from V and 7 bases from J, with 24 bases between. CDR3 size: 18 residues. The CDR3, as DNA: TGCGCCAGCAGCTTCCAACCCCCGGGACATGGGGCGGTTGAAAAACTGTTTTTT. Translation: CASSFQPPGHGAVEKLFF.